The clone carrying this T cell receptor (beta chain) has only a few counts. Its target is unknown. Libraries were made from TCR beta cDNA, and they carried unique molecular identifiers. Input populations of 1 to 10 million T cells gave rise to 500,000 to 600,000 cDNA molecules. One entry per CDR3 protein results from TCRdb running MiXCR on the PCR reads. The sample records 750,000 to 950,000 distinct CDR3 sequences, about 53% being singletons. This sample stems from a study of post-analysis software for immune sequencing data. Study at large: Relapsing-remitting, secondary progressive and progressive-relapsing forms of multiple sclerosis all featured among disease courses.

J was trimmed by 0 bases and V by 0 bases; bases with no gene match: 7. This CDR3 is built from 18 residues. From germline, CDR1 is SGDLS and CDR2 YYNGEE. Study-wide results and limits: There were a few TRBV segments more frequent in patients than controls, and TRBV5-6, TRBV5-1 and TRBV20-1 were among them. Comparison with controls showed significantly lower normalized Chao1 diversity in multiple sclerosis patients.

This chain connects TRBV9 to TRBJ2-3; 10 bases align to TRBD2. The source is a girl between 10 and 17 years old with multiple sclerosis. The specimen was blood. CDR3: CASSVAASGSASTDTQYF. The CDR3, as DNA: TGTGCCAGCAGCGTAGCGGCTAGCGGGAGCGCTAGCACAGATACGCAGTATTTT.